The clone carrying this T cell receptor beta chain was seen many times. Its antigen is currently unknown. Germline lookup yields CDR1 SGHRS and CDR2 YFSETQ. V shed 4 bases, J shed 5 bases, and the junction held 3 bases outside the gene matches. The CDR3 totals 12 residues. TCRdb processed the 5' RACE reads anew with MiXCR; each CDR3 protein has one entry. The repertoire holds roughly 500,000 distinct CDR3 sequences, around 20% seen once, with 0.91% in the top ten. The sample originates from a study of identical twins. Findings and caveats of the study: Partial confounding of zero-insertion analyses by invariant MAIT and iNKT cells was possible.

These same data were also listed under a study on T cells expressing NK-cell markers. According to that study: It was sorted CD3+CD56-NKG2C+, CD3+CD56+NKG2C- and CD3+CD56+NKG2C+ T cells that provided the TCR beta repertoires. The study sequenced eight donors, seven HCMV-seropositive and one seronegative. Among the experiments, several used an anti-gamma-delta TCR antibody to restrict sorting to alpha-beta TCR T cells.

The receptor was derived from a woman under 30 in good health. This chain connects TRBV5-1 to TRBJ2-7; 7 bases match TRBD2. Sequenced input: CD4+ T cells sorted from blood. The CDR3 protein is CASSSGTNEQYF. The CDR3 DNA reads TGCGCCAGCAGCAGCGGGACTAACGAGCAGTACTTC.